This TCR beta chain was observed in a study of radiation and T cells in renal cell carcinoma (dated by TCRdb to 2020 to 2021). Regarding the research as a whole: A total of some 55 samples underwent TCR beta sequencing, made up of some 26 tumors and some 27 peripheral blood samples. A total of about 4 million unique CDR3 nucleotide sequences, encoding 2.7 million or so unique CDR3 amino acid sequences, were found across all 50 or so samples. Points the paper makes about the study in general: Only small tumor regions of 0.9 to 1 g were available, so intratumoral heterogeneity was not captured. TCR clonality was higher in irradiated tumors than in controls, as the top 100 clonotypes made up an average of about 54% of the repertoire in irradiated tumors compared with roughly 43% in nephrectomy-only tumors. With a single-armed trial design, the study had no way to address how radiation dose or scheduling affects the TCR repertoire. Irradiated tumors contained more dominant CDR3 motifs, and these motifs occupied a larger share of the repertoire than in control tumors.

CDR1 MNHNY and CDR2 SVGAGI were looked up in the germline V gene (reference sequence). V is pruned by 7 bases and J by 4 bases, leaving 4 bases of the junction without a gene match. Including cysteine and phenylalanine, the CDR3 has 13 amino acids. The retained sequence is limited to the CDR3, 39 bases, with the frame set at the first base. Worth noting for this clone: No cognate antigen has been identified for it. No much larger clone exists at a distance of one base, and base qualities are not known.

TCR beta libraries were generated from genomic DNA with the immunoSEQ kit, following the manufacturer's recommendations. For library preparation, a first multiplex PCR was performed with proprietary primers, followed by a second PCR in which unique barcodes were added, and bead cleanups were performed after each round. Each sample batch included a kit-provided positive control reaction and a negative control reaction. The final libraries underwent checking on an Agilent 4200 TapeStation D1000 ScreenTape, volumetric pooling, and quantification by qPCR. Sequencing was performed on an Illumina NextSeq500 with a MidOutput 150-cycle cartridge, and 156 Read1 and 15 Index1 cycles were run with kit custom primers. The pooled library was loaded at 0.95 to 1 pM with approximately 20% PhiX control spiked in. In the source study's methods: Vendor-processed data were analyzed in R, and a clonotype was defined as all T cells sharing the same CDR3 nucleotide sequence. For clone abundance analyses, frequencies were normalized to the 10,000 most abundant clones per sample. Before analysis, public T cell clones were removed, and these numbered fewer than six per sample on average. The dominant motif analysis was done with ImmunoMap using the PAM10 matrix, a gap penalty of 30, and a homology threshold of 0.3, and motifs with a cumulative frequency of at least 0.01 were considered dominant. The immuneACCESS repertoire file appears here via TCRdb, limited to in-frame rearrangements. These files lack a portion of the clones; in checked studies, under half of the deficit traces to unresolved V genes, and the cause of the others is not known. V and J calls and clone size are given by that table; D and trimming were obtained from the DNA. The sample table holds roughly 5,600 clones, of which 68% were seen once. 28% of the sample lies in the top ten.

Explained via the paper, the time point label denotes: tumor resected at nephrectomy. The sample's treatment or condition label is to be understood as: treatment-naive control, cytoreductive nephrectomy. Control tumors came from treatment-naive renal cell carcinoma patients who underwent cytoreductive nephrectomy without prior radiation. Every patient had renal cell carcinoma of clear cell pathology. The control tumors used for TCR sequencing were from a few females and eleven to twelve males, were resected between about 2011 and 2014, and had a median patient age of around 50 years (range about 40 to 90). The tumors were dissociated mechanically, digested with collagenase/hyaluronidase at 37 degrees C, processed in gentleMACS C tubes, and kept in liquid nitrogen. The QIAamp DNA Blood Mini Kit (Qiagen) was used to prepare genomic DNA for TCR sequencing. The analyses included only samples that passed all quality control checks.

The input for sequencing was tumor tissue, taken from a patient whose treatment was nephrectomy without radiotherapy. The receptor's source is a human donor with renal cell carcinoma. Rearrangement joined TRBV6-6 to TRBJ2-1; the central 7 bases match TRBD2. The nucleotide sequence reads as follows: TGTGCCAGCAACCCGGGACTATACAATGAGCAGTTCTTC. Its product reads: CASNPGLYNEQFF.